Sequencing of this T cell receptor (beta chain) was carried out in a study of PD-1 blockade in classical Hodgkin lymphoma. Sequencing used immunoSEQ multiplex PCR; TCRdb keeps in-frame clones, though not all of them. This table holds tens of thousands of clones, about 94% found once. This clone was recorded once. Its specificity is not known. General study results and limits: Factors driving the repertoire differences, possibly disease activity or prior therapy, remain undefined. Healthy donors reportedly exceeded newly diagnosed patients in baseline TCR diversity. A significant rise in TCR diversity by C4D1 was seen for CD4+ but not CD8+ cells. Whoever responded completely had baseline diversity much like that seen in newly diagnosed patients.

Time point here: cycle 4 day 1 (C4D1), after 6 weeks of nivolumab. There was relapse after autologous stem cell transplantation in every patient, and there was variation in brentuximab vedotin exposure. Isolation of CD4+ T cells from thawed PBMCs was performed by magnetic negative selection. The germline CDR1 and CDR2 sequences are KGHSH and LQKENI. Trimming removed 2 bases from V and 5 bases from J, with 12 bases in between. The CDR3 extends over 14 amino acids. The source material was CD4+ T cells from blood, sampled before the fourth cycle of nivolumab. The TCR sequence derives from a human donor with classical Hodgkin lymphoma. The genes are TRBV18 and TRBJ2-5; no definite D call. Here the CDR3 reads CASSPKRPGETQYF. In DNA form, the CDR3 reads TGTGCCAGCTCACCAAAGAGGCCCGGGGAGACCCAGTACTTC.